The T cell receptor beta chain under discussion was sequenced for a study of response to subunit inactivated influenza vaccine (dated by TCRdb to the late 2010s). For context, the study as a whole: To follow how T cells responded to a trivalent subunit inactivated influenza vaccine, the researchers relied on deep quantitative profiling of the T cell receptor repertoire. Study-level results and caveats: It was suggested by the authors that each seasonal influenza vaccination may recruit only a limited number of new T cells.

This clonotype was detected ten times or more. What antigen it recognizes has not been identified. The sample holds no much larger clone one base away, and base qualities are not on file. The library relied on RT-PCR. The sample was run on an Illumina HiSeq 2500. TCRdb ran its own pipeline on the public reads, namely fastp trimming at Q25 and MiXCR clone calling, and kept in-frame beta chains. Every CDR3 protein is listed once, alongside the most common genes and DNA of its rows. This sample lists approximately 730,000 distinct CDR3 sequences; approximately 13% were detected once. The biggest ten clones account for around 7% of the sample. Measured from the cysteine to the phenylalanine, the CDR3 is 15 residues long. The DNA shown is the 45-base CDR3, in frame from base 1. The junction shows trimming of 0 bases on V and 4 bases on J, plus 14 bases between the germline ends. CDR1 SGHRS and CDR2 YFSETQ were looked up in the germline V gene.

Recombination linked TRBV5-1 to TRBJ2-7; the best D guess is TRBD2, with 6 bases matching. The sequence was obtained from a man aged 50 or older who received an inactivated influenza vaccine. Donor details come from another sample of the same person, matched by shared clones. The sequencing used PBMCs from blood, collected 14 to 15 days before vaccination. The CDR3 region: CASSLAGLLEYEQYF. The nucleotide sequence is TGCGCCAGCAGCTTGGCGGGACTCCTTGAATACGAGCAGTACTTC.